This T cell receptor (beta chain) came from a study of identifying expanded T cells in peripheral blood. Trimming took 0 bases from V and 3 from J, leaving 26 bases between them. There are 20 residues in the CDR3. From germline, CDR1 is MGHRA and CDR2 YSYEKL. The assay was immunoSEQ multiplex PCR, and TCRdb's table has in-frame clones only and misses some. This sample has about 91,000 clones, with approximately 90% found just once. No infections or other immune events were documented during collection. The TCR was taken from a person between 18 and 75 years old in good health. The material sequenced was blood. The V call is TRBV4-1, the J call TRBJ1-1; TRBD1 might be the D (5 bases). The CDR3 sequence: CASSQDSGVGTPNGYTEAFF. For the CDR3, the DNA is TGCGCCAGCAGCCAAGATTCGGGGGTCGGAACTCCCAACGGGTACACTGAAGCTTTCTTT.